This T cell receptor (beta chain) was captured by sequencing in a study of T cell repertoires in aging, cancer and after chemotherapy. This clonotype has just a few counts. A mixed TRB-A/B primer pool amplified rearranged TRB by multiplex touch-down PCR. TCRdb passed the multiplex PCR reads through MiXCR, listing each CDR3 protein once. The table includes around 9,000 distinct CDR3 sequences, more than 40% detected once. V gave up 2 bases and J gave up 5 bases, with 9 bases separating them. CDR3 length equals 13 residues. Amplification of TCR beta used genomic DNA extracted from peripheral blood. The receptor was derived from a human donor with a solid tumor. Source material: blood. The chain combines TRBV12-3 or TRBV12-4 with TRBJ2-5; maybe TRBD2 (6 bases). DNA of the CDR3: TGTGCCAGCAGTTTAAGAGGAGGGGAGACCCAGTACTTC. Protein product: CASSLRGGETQYF.